Each of the 2 T cell receptor beta chains below was sequenced from the same sample in a study of CD8 T cells in Susac syndrome. RNA totalling about 0.45 to 1 ug underwent reverse transcription with random hexamers. TCRdb reanalysed the immunoSEQ multiplex PCR reads using MiXCR and keeps one entry per CDR3 protein. The sample yields over 200,000 distinct CDR3 sequences, 85% to 95% seen once. The sequencing input was CD4+ T cells from PBMCs. These TCRs come from a human donor with multiple sclerosis.

V gene TRBV29-1 combines with J gene TRBJ1-1; 10 bases line up with TRBD1. The germline V gene encodes CDR1 SQVTM and CDR2 ANQGSEA. This CDR3 is 16 amino acids long. With V trimmed by 7 bases and J by 3 bases, 14 bases remained unmatched. CDR3 nucleotides: TGCAGCGCCTTAGAGACAGGGGGCCTCGGGGACACTGAAGCTTTCTTT. It specifies CSALETGGLGDTEAFF.

This sequence joins TRBV11-2 and TRBJ2-6; perhaps TRBD1 as D (6 bases). The CDR3 length is 14 residues. Looked up from germline, CDR1 is SGHAT and CDR2 is FQNNGV. Trimming pared 8 bases from V and 2 bases from J, leaving 10 bases between. The CDR3 reads CASENRAGANVLTF. The CDR3 bases are TGTGCCAGCGAAAACAGGGCTGGGGCCAACGTCCTGACTTTC.